These 21 T cell receptor beta chains were all obtained from the same sample, sequenced in a study of OX40 agonist ivuxolimab in advanced cancers. Clones were read by immunoSEQ multiplex PCR, and TCRdb kept only the in-frame ones, dropping some. The sample carries about 94,000 clones, around 86% recorded once. Specimen: CD4+ or CD8+ T cells sorted from blood, collected in a trial of the OX40 agonist ivuxolimab. These receptors were collected from an adult with an advanced solid tumor such as melanoma, head and neck, liver or kidney cancer.

This chain uses TRBV19 with TRBJ1-6; 10 bases agree with TRBD1. V lost 3 bases to trimming and J lost 12 bases; unmatched junction nucleotides: 11. The CDR3 totals 16 residues. Germline-derived CDR1 and CDR2 are LNHDA and SQIVND (reference sequence). The CDR3 here is CASSIGQGDPLLPLHF. The CDR3 DNA sequence: TGTGCCAGTAGTATCGGACAGGGGGACCCCCTATTACCCCTCCACTTT.

This clone was observed once. The gene calls are TRBV4-2 and TRBJ1-4; no firm D call. V shed 0 bases and J shed 1 base, with 15 bases lying between them. This CDR3 has 18 amino acids. The germline V gene has CDR1 LGHNA and CDR2 YNFKEQ. This CDR3 is CASSQDDVRVGTNEKLFF. CDR3 in DNA: TGTGCCAGCAGCCAAGATGACGTCCGGGTTGGAACTAATGAAAAACTGTTTTTT.

The rearrangement uses TRBV27 and TRBJ2-3, with a possible D match to TRBD1 (5 bases). Germline values: CDR1 MNHEY, CDR2 SMNVEV (reference sequence). The CDR3 is made up of 14 amino acids. Trimming took off 6 bases at V and 0 bases at J, with 10 bases between the two ends. The CDR3 sequence is CASSLGASTDTQYF. Here the CDR3 DNA reads TGTGCCAGCAGCCTAGGGGCTAGCACAGATACGCAGTATTTT.

J is TRBJ1-2 and V is TRBV27; 7 bases are a match to TRBD1. Looked up from germline, CDR1 is MNHEY and CDR2 is SMNVEV (reference sequence). CDR3 length: 14 amino acids. The ends lost 4 bases at V and 3 bases at J; junction bases unmatched: 5. As DNA, the CDR3 is TGTGCCAGCAGTTCGACAGGGTTGTACTATGGCTACACCTTC. Translating it yields CASSSTGLYYGYTF.

The chain uses TRBV18 and TRBJ2-5; D call uncertain. CDR1 is KGHSH, CDR2 LQKENI, per germline. Trimming pared 6 bases from V and 5 bases from J, leaving 10 bases between. The CDR3 sequence is 12 residues long. The CDR3 sequence is CASSSDRETQYF. Written as DNA, the CDR3 is TGTGCCAGCTCCTCCGATAGGGAGACCCAGTACTTC.

This chain links TRBV27 with TRBJ1-2, with a possible D match to TRBD1 (6 bases). The V gene's germline CDR1 is MNHEY and CDR2 SMNVEV (reference sequence). Trimming removed 6 bases from V and 6 bases from J, with 14 bases in between. CDR3 length: 13 amino acids. CDR3 coding DNA: TGTGCCAGCAGCGCGCGGGACAACCATGGCTACACCTTC. Amino acid sequence: CASSARDNHGYTF.

The chain joins TRBV5-6 to TRBJ1-6, with 8 positions matching TRBD1. The CDR3 length is 16 residues. The V and J ends lost 3 bases and 0 bases, in that order; junction bases with no gene match: 2. Looked up from germline, CDR1 is SGHDT and CDR2 is YYEEEE. This CDR3 reads CASSSGGDSYNSPLHF. The DNA of the CDR3 is TGTGCCAGCAGCTCAGGGGGCGACTCCTATAATTCACCCCTCCACTTT.

V is TRBV5-1 and J is TRBJ1-1; the D gene is possibly TRBD1 (5 bases). CDR3 size: 13 residues. CDR1 and CDR2 (germline): SGHRS, YFSETQ. Trimming pared 7 bases from V and 0 bases from J, leaving 10 bases between. The CDR3 reads CASGREMNTEAFF. CDR3 nucleotides: TGCGCCAGCGGCAGGGAGATGAACACTGAAGCTTTCTTT.

This rearrangement joins TRBV19 to TRBJ2-3; TRBD2 agrees at 9 bases. Germline V lookup: CDR1 LNHDA, CDR2 SQIVND (reference sequence). This CDR3 spans 15 amino acids. After removal of 7 bases from V and 4 bases from J, the junction contained 9 bases not matched to a gene. The DNA for the CDR3 is TGTGCCAGTAAGGTGGCGGGGGGGCTGGCAGATACGCAGTATTTT. Protein: CASKVAGGLADTQYF.

The V call is TRBV20-1, the J call TRBJ2-7; a weak D match, TRBD2 (5 bases). Germline V gene lookup returns CDR1 DFQATT and CDR2 SNEGSKA (reference sequence). The CDR3 contains 11 residues. Between the trimmed V and J ends, which lost 0 bases and 9 bases, there was a span of 9 bases. In DNA, the CDR3 is TGCAGTGCTAGAGATAACGGAGGGCAGTACTTC. It yields the protein CSARDNGGQYF.

The J gene is TRBJ1-1, the V gene TRBV5-8; D is perhaps TRBD1 (5 bases). In germline, CDR1 is SGHTS, CDR2 YDEGEE. The CDR3 consists of 16 residues. The V end lost 2 bases, the J end lost 4 bases, and 18 bases lay between the germline ends. CDR3 in DNA: TGTGCCAGCAGCTTTGATTCTGGGGGTCGCGGCACTGAAGCTTTCTTT. This gives the protein CASSFDSGGRGTEAFF.

This chain uses TRBV6-5 with TRBJ1-2, with 7 bases matching TRBD1. Germline CDR1 reads MNHEY; CDR2 reads SVGAGI. The V segment lost 5 bases and the J segment 4 bases; nucleotides outside the gene matches: 7. The CDR3 has 14 residues. The CDR3 region is CASSRGTESYGYTF. Written as DNA, the CDR3 is TGTGCCAGCAGTCGCGGGACAGAGTCCTATGGCTACACCTTC.

This chain connects TRBV5-5 to TRBJ1-6; D possibly corresponds to TRBD1 (5 bases). The CDR3 is 15 amino acids. Germline CDR1 is SGHKS and CDR2 is YYEKEE (reference sequence). Trimming removed 0 bases at V and 6 bases at J, with 10 bases between. CDR3 in amino acids: CASSLEGDGNSPLHF. Written as DNA, the CDR3 is TGTGCCAGCAGCTTGGAAGGGGACGGTAATTCACCCCTCCACTTT.

The CDR3 nucleotides are TGTGCCAGCAGCTTAGGGAGGGTAAGCAATCAGCCCCAGCATTTT. Translated, it gives CASSLGRVSNQPQHF. The chain carries TRBV7-2 and TRBJ1-5; D remains unclear. This CDR3 has 15 residues. With 1 base removed from V and 1 base from J, the gap between germline ends came to 8 bases. CDR1 and CDR2 (germline): SGHTA, FQGNSA.

The genes are TRBV6-6 and TRBJ1-3; 9 bases line up with TRBD1. Germline CDR1 reads MNHNY; CDR2 reads SVGAGI (reference sequence). V trimming: 7 bases; J trimming: 4 bases; junction bases outside the gene matches: 2. The CDR3 length is 13 residues. The CDR3 reads CASNGQGGNTIYF. CDR3 coding DNA: TGTGCCAGCAACGGACAGGGGGGAAACACCATATATTTT.

V gene TRBV5-1 combines with J gene TRBJ1-1; no definite D call. Looked up from germline, CDR1 is SGHRS and CDR2 is YFSETQ. The CDR3 spans 14 residues. V lost 4 bases and J lost 0, with 10 bases in between. CDR3 loop: CASSGWTVNTEAFF. CDR3 sequence (DNA): TGCGCCAGCAGCGGATGGACGGTGAACACTGAAGCTTTCTTT.

CDR3: CASGLGQGDSDTQYF. CDR3 sequence (DNA): TGTGCTAGTGGTTTGGGACAGGGCGATTCAGATACGCAGTATTTT. The rearrangement joins TRBV12-5 to TRBJ2-3; TRBD1 agrees at 7 bases. With 1 base clipped from V and 4 bases from J, the junction kept 5 bases outside the gene matches. The CDR3 consists of 15 residues. Germline V gives CDR1 LGHNT, CDR2 FRNRAP.

The chain is built from TRBV7-2 and TRBJ1-1; D unclear. The V and J ends lost 2 bases and 4 bases respectively, with 5 bases between them. Germline assignment: CDR1 SGHTA and CDR2 FQGNSA. There are 12 residues in the CDR3. The CDR3 sequence: CASSLKPTEAFF. The DNA for the CDR3 is TGTGCCAGCAGCTTAAAACCCACTGAAGCTTTCTTT.

This rearrangement joins TRBV2 to TRBJ1-2, with no clear D. V was clipped by 3 bases and J by 5 bases, with 7 bases between them. Per germline, CDR1 SNHLY and CDR2 FYNNEI. CDR3 length: 12 residues. The CDR3 coding sequence is TGTGCCAGCAGTGAGGGAGGATATGGCTACACCTTC. It yields the protein CASSEGGYGYTF.

The chain uses TRBV7-8 and TRBJ1-1, with D possibly TRBD1 on 5 matching bases. The CDR3 has 13 residues. V dropped 3 bases and J dropped 5 bases, with 10 bases sitting between them. CDR1 and CDR2 (germline): SGHVS, FQNEAQ. The CDR3 sequence is CASSLGGLTEAFF. The CDR3 DNA reads as TGTGCCAGCAGCTTGGGGGGATTGACTGAAGCTTTCTTT.

The V and J genes are TRBV6-5 and TRBJ1-3; D is unclear. Trimming took off 8 bases at V and 0 bases at J, with 5 bases between the two ends. The CDR3 consists of 12 residues. Germline-derived CDR1 and CDR2 are MNHEY and SVGAGI. The DNA for the CDR3 is TGTGCCAGCGAAAGCTCTGGAAACACCATATATTTT. Its protein is CASESSGNTIYF.